This is a list of T cell receptor beta chains from one sample in a study of T cell repertoires in cytomegalovirus infection. TCRdb ran MiXCR on the reads and lists one entry per CDR3 protein. This sample carries about 150,000 distinct CDR3 sequences, about a quarter of them seen once, and the ten largest clones take about 10%. The source material was PBMCs. Receptors were obtained from a human donor in good health (CMV status not recorded). Some clones in this sample may be carry-over from other donors' samples. Both conserved end residues are part of each CDR3. D genes are given only for firm matches. Clone size is shown for a subset of rows, as once, few, many or a class of expanded clone.

D gene | J gene | clone size | V gene | CDR3 DNA | CDR3 protein
. | TRBJ2-2 | . | TRBV18 | TGTGCCAGCTCACCGCCGACCGGAACCGGGGAGCTGTTTTTT | CASSPPTGTGELFF
. | TRBJ2-3 | few | TRBV28 | TGTGCCAGCAGTTTCTGGAGCGGAAGCACAGATACGCAGTATTTT | CASSFWSGSTDTQYF
. | TRBJ2-7 | many | TRBV7-2 | TGTGCCAGCAGCTCCCAAGGACGGTTAGGCCACGAGCAGTACTTC | CASSSQGRLGHEQYF
. | TRBJ2-7 | . | TRBV28 | TGTGCCAGCCGCTTTCTCGGGAGCTCCTACGAGCAGTACTTC | CASRFLGSSYEQYF
. | TRBJ1-2 | few | TRBV19 | TGTGCCAGTAGTATAGTAGAGGACACTGGCTACACCTTC | CASSIVEDTGYTF
. | TRBJ1-6 | . | TRBV7-4 | TGTGCCAGCAGCCAAGATCCCCAGAGTTCACCCCTCCACTTT | CASSQDPQSSPLHF
TRBD1 | TRBJ1-2 | . | TRBV7-6 | TGTGCCAGCAGCTTAGTATCCTCAGGGGGGTCTGCTCCCGCCTTC | CASSLVSSGGSAPAF
TRBD1 | TRBJ2-1 | many | TRBV5-4 | TGTGCCAGCACCGCGGACAGGGCTCTGACCTACAATGAGCAGTTCTTC | CASTADRALTYNEQFF
TRBD1 | TRBJ2-4 | many | TRBV7-2 | TGTGCCAGCAGCCCGGACAGGGGACGAGCCAAAAACATTCAGTACTTC | CASSPDRGRAKNIQYF
. | TRBJ2-4 | few | TRBV6-2/TRBV6-3 | TGTGCCAGCAACGGAGCCAAAAACATTCAGTACTTC | CASNGAKNIQYF
. | TRBJ2-3 | many | TRBV7-3 | TGTGCCAGCAGCTTAACAGATAGACCCACAGATACGCAGTATTTT | CASSLTDRPTDTQYF
. | TRBJ2-7 | . | TRBV6-1 | TGTGCCAGCAGTGAACGGGTGGTCGAGCAGTACTTC | CASSERVVEQYF
TRBD1 | TRBJ2-7 | few | TRBV5-5 | TGTGCCAGCAGCTTGGTTGTCGGGACAGGGGGCTCCGAGCAGTACTTC | CASSLVVGTGGSEQYF
. | TRBJ1-5 | few | TRBV7-2 | TGTGCCAGCAGCCCGGGTGGCAGCCTCAATCAGCCCCAGCATTTT | CASSPGGSLNQPQHF
. | TRBJ2-1 | . | TRBV28 | TGTGCCAGCAACGAGTCCGGGGAAGGACTTTACAATGAGCAGTTCTTC | CASNESGEGLYNEQFF
. | TRBJ2-7 | . | TRBV7-2 | TGTGCCAGCAGCCCTCGACTCTTCTACGAGCAGTACTTC | CASSPRLFYEQYF
. | TRBJ2-1 | many | TRBV11-2 | TGTGCCAGCAGCTTAGTGGGCGGGGATGAGCAGTTCTTC | CASSLVGGDEQFF
. | TRBJ2-5 | many | TRBV6-1 | TGTGCCAGCAGTAGTAGCGGCTATCTCCAAGAGACCCAGTACTTC | CASSSSGYLQETQYF
. | TRBJ1-5 | . | TRBV7-6 | TGTGCCAGCAGCGCGCTGGGAGTAAATCAGCCCCAGCATTTT | CASSALGVNQPQHF
TRBD1 | TRBJ2-3 | . | TRBV4-3 | TGCGCCAGCAGCCCCAACAGGGGGTTCACAGATACGCAGTATTTT | CASSPNRGFTDTQYF
. | TRBJ2-3 | . | TRBV5-3 | TGTGCCAGCAGCCCTAGGGTAGCCGCAGATACGCAGTATTTT | CASSPRVAADTQYF
TRBD2 | TRBJ2-3 | many | TRBV12-3/TRBV12-4 | TGTGCCAGCAGTTCCGGGACGCAGACGGGGGGGCAGTATTTT | CASSSGTQTGGQYF
. | TRBJ1-1 | few | TRBV15 | TGTGCCACCAGCAGAGAGGGGGGGAACACTGAAGCTTTCTTT | CATSREGGNTEAFF
. | TRBJ2-2 | . | TRBV4-3 | TGCGCCAGCAGCGGGATAAATGCCGGCACCGGGGAGCTGTTTTTT | CASSGINAGTGELFF
. | TRBJ2-6 | . | TRBV9 | TGTGCCAGCAGCGTAGAAGGCTCTGGGGCCAACGTCCTGACTTTC | CASSVEGSGANVLTF
. | TRBJ2-1 | many | TRBV28 | TGTGCCAGCGGGTGGACCTCACTTAATGAGCAGTTCTTC | CASGWTSLNEQFF
TRBD2 | TRBJ2-1 | . | TRBV28 | TGTGCCAGCAGTGTCGTGACTAGCGGGAGCCACAATGAGCAGTTCTTC | CASSVVTSGSHNEQFF
. | TRBJ2-7 | few | TRBV12-3/TRBV12-4 | TGTGCCAGCAGTCGGGACCACCCACCCTACGAGCAGTACTTC | CASSRDHPPYEQYF
. | TRBJ2-3 | few | TRBV7-9 | TGTGCCAGCAGCAGGCTAGCCGGCACAGATACGCAGTATTTT | CASSRLAGTDTQYF
. | TRBJ2-2 | few | TRBV5-6 | TGTGCCAGCAGCTTGGTGGGGGAAGTGGACACCGGGGAGCTGTTTTTT | CASSLVGEVDTGELFF
. | TRBJ2-1 | many | TRBV7-6 | TGTGCCAGCAGTCCTATCTTAGGCAATGAGCAGTTCTTC | CASSPILGNEQFF
. | TRBJ1-5 | . | TRBV6-1 | TGTGCCAGCAGTTTCGGGGGGGGCGGCAATCAGCCCCAGCATTTT | CASSFGGGGNQPQHF
. | TRBJ1-5 | . | TRBV28 | TGTGCCAGCGTCGGCAGCAATCAGCCCCAGCATTTT | CASVGSNQPQHF
. | TRBJ2-2 | . | TRBV7-3 | TGTGCCAGCAGCTTGCAGGGTGCCGGGGAGCTGTTTTTT | CASSLQGAGELFF
TRBD1 | TRBJ2-2 | many | TRBV28 | TGTGCCAGCAGTTTATATGGCAGGGGGTCCCCCGGGGAGCTGTTTTTT | CASSLYGRGSPGELFF
. | TRBJ1-3 | few | TRBV5-8 | TGTGCCAGCAGCCTGTTAGAGTGGAGACGAAACACCATATATTTT | CASSLLEWRRNTIYF
. | TRBJ2-6 | many | TRBV7-2 | TGTGCCAGCAGCATTTCTGGGGCCAACGTCCTGACTTTC | CASSISGANVLTF
. | TRBJ1-1 | many | TRBV6-2/TRBV6-3 | TGTGCCAGCAGTTATATGGGAACTGAAGCTTTCTTT | CASSYMGTEAFF
. | TRBJ2-2 | . | TRBV5-1 | TGCGCCAGCAGCTCGGACATGGCCGGGGAGCTGTTTTTT | CASSSDMAGELFF
TRBD2 | TRBJ2-7 | . | TRBV20-1 | TGCAGTGCTAGGGACATGCGGCTAGCGGGAGGGCCCACCCTTAGCTCCTACGAGCAGTACTTC | CSARDMRLAGGPTLSSYEQYF
. | TRBJ2-7 | few | TRBV7-2 | TGTGCCAGCAGCTTACAGGGTAGCTCCTACGAGCAGTACTTC | CASSLQGSSYEQYF
TRBD2 | TRBJ2-7 | many | TRBV6-5 | TGTGCCAGCAGCCCGGGACTAGCGGGGGACGAGCAGTACTTC | CASSPGLAGDEQYF
TRBD2 | TRBJ2-7 | few | TRBV5-1 | TGCGCCAGCAGACGCCGGGGGGGGCCCTACGAGCAGTACTTC | CASRRRGGPYEQYF
. | TRBJ2-3 | many | TRBV12-3/TRBV12-4 | TGTGCCAGCAGCCCGACTTTCCCCGCGGCAGGGGTGGAAATGCAGTATTTT | CASSPTFPAAGVEMQYF
TRBD1 | TRBJ2-1 | many | TRBV11-1 | TGTGCCAGCAGCATTCGGGACAGGGCCTTCGGTGAGCAGTTCTTC | CASSIRDRAFGEQFF
. | TRBJ1-3 | once | TRBV29-1 | TGCAGCGTGACCGTGACAGGATTAGGAAACACCATATATTTT | CSVTVTGLGNTIYF
. | TRBJ1-2 | many | TRBV7-2 | TGTGCCAGCAGCTTAGGACAGAACTATGGCTACACCTTC | CASSLGQNYGYTF
. | TRBJ1-4 | few | TRBV2 | TGTGCCAGCAGCCCAGGGGTGAATGAAAAACTGTTTTTT | CASSPGVNEKLFF
TRBD1 | TRBJ1-1 | . | TRBV19 | TGTGCCAGTAGTTCGACAGGGGGCCCGAACACTGAAGCTTTCTTT | CASSSTGGPNTEAFF
TRBD2 | TRBJ2-7 | . | TRBV6-5 | TGTGCCAGCAGTTACGCTAGCGGTTCCTACGAGCAGTACTTC | CASSYASGSYEQYF
. | TRBJ2-7 | . | TRBV30 | TGTGCCTGGAGTGTAGAGAATGGGGGCTACGAGCAGTACTTC | CAWSVENGGYEQYF
. | TRBJ2-3 | many | TRBV12-3/TRBV12-4 | TGTGCCAGCAGGATCTCGGGACTGAGGGATACGCAGTATTTT | CASRISGLRDTQYF